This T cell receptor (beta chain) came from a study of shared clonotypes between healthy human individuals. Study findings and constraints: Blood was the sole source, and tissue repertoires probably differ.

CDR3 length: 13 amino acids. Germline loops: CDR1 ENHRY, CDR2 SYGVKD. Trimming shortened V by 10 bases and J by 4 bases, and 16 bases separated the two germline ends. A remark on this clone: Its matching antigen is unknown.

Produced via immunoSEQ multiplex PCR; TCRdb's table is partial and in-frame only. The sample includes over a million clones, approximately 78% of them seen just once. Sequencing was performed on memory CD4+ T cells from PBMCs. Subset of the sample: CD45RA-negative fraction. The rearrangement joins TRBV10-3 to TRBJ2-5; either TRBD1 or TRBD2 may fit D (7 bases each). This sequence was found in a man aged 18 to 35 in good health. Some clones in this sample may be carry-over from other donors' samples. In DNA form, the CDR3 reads TGTGCCACCCAGGGAGGGGGCAGAGAGACCCAGTACTTC. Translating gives CATQGGGRETQYF.